This T cell receptor beta chain appears in the sequencing data of a study of blood T cell repertoires in COVID-19. The wider study: There were acute and convalescent COVID-19 samples, and they came from the United States, Italy and Spain.

Trimming removed 5 bases at V and 5 bases at J, with 9 bases between. The CDR3 contains 13 residues. In germline, CDR1 is SEHNR, CDR2 FQNEAQ (reference sequence). Authors' data handling: The authors estimated nucleated cell counts from reference gene primer amplification. The data were produced by immunoSEQ multiplex PCR, yet TCRdb's version contains in-frame clones alone and is incomplete. D and trimming were read from the DNA, whereas the V and J calls and clone size are those reported in that table. The table records around 59,000 clones, around 70% of them present only once. The sample consisted of peripheral blood. The chain links TRBV7-9 to TRBJ2-2; TRBD2 is a possible D gene (6 bases). This clonotype was obtained from a woman in her forties or fifties with active or convalescent COVID-19. The CDR3 nucleotides are TGTGCCAGCAGCCTAGGAGGGACCGGGGAGCTGTTTTTT. Its protein product is CASSLGGTGELFF.